The 9 T cell receptor beta chains reported below all come from one sample, sequenced in a study of CD8 T cells in Susac syndrome. Reverse transcription of about 0.5 to 1 ug RNA used random hexamers. TCRdb re-derived calls from the immunoSEQ multiplex PCR reads in MiXCR, one entry per CDR3 protein. The table has some 180,000 distinct CDR3 sequences, 91% seen once; the top ten hold over 0.075%. Sequenced: CD4+ T cells from PBMCs. The receptor source for this set is a human donor with Susac syndrome.

The chain carries TRBV6-5 and TRBJ2-2; D is unresolved. Germline CDR1 reads MNHEY; CDR2 reads SVGAGI. The CDR3 runs to 15 residues. V dropped 8 bases and J dropped 0 bases, with 13 bases sitting between them. CDR3 bases: TGTGCCAGCGGTAAATCCCTTACGAACACCGGGGAGCTGTTTTTT. The encoded protein is CASGKSLTNTGELFF.

As DNA, the CDR3 is TGTGCCAGCAGGAGACAGGGTAAGGCTGAAGCTTTCTTT. Translated, it gives CASRRQGKAEAFF. The chain links TRBV3-1 to TRBJ1-1; 7 bases line up with TRBD1. Germline V gene data show CDR1 as LGHDT and CDR2 as YNNKEL (reference sequence). The CDR3 is 13 amino acids. V was pared by 6 bases and J by 6 bases, with 7 bases of the junction left unmatched.

This rearrangement joins TRBV14 to TRBJ2-1; possibly TRBD1 for D (6 bases). V was pared by 4 bases and J by 4 bases, with 14 bases between. This CDR3 contains 15 residues. CDR1 SGHDN and CDR2 FVKESK come from the germline V gene. CDR3 residues: CASSPGQLLYNEQFF. The CDR3 DNA reads TGTGCCAGCAGCCCCGGACAGTTATTATACAATGAGCAGTTCTTC.

The chain combines TRBV5-1 with TRBJ2-1; D not certain. V was shortened by 1 base and J by 0 bases, with 11 bases between the two germline ends. CDR1 is SGHRS and CDR2 is YFSETQ in the germline V gene. This CDR3 is built from 16 residues. CDR3: CASSLTVADSYNEQFF. The CDR3 nucleotides are TGCGCCAGCAGCTTGACGGTAGCTGACTCCTACAATGAGCAGTTCTTC.

The genes are TRBV10-3 and TRBJ2-3; TRBD1 agrees at 9 bases. The V segment lost 2 bases and the J segment 3 bases; nucleotides outside the gene matches: 6. Germline V lookup: CDR1 ENHRY, CDR2 SYGVKD. This CDR3 comprises 16 residues. The CDR3 DNA follows: TGTGCCATCAGTGAGCTCCGGGACAGGGTTACAGATACGCAGTATTTT. It encodes CAISELRDRVTDTQYF.

Here the CDR3 DNA reads TGTGCCACCAGTGATCGTGGGACCTCCTCCTACAATGAGCAGTTCTTC. Amino acids: CATSDRGTSSYNEQFF. The chain carries TRBV24-1 and TRBJ2-1; TRBD1 or TRBD2 may be the D gene (5 bases each). Germline V gene data show CDR1 as KGHDR and CDR2 as SFDVKD. The ends were cut back, 3 bases at V and 0 bases at J, with 11 bases in the middle. CDR3 length equals 16 residues.

This clonotype was recorded only once. The rearrangement uses TRBV4-1 and TRBJ2-4, with a weak D call TRBD2 (5 bases). Per the germline V gene, CDR1 is MGHRA and CDR2 is YSYEKL. V lost 1 base to trimming and J lost 10 bases, with 11 bases between them. The CDR3 length is 13 residues. The CDR3 reads CASSQVGEGIQYF. The CDR3 DNA is TGCGCCAGCAGCCAAGTAGGTGAGGGAATTCAGTACTTC.

V and J are TRBV5-1 and TRBJ2-3; 12 bases are shared with TRBD1. There are 14 residues in the CDR3. V lost 4 bases and J lost 10; bases outside the gene matches: 7. CDR1 is SGHRS and CDR2 is YFSETQ in the germline V gene. The CDR3 sequence is CASSLGTGGIPQYF. The CDR3 coding sequence is TGCGCCAGCAGCCTGGGGACAGGGGGCATTCCGCAGTATTTT.

This clonotype was counted between two and nine times. The CDR3 DNA sequence: TGTGCCAGCAGCTTAGGCGGTACCCAAGAGACCCAGTACTTC. Encoded protein: CASSLGGTQETQYF. This chain uses TRBV11-3 with TRBJ2-5; D unresolved. V was pared by 1 base and J by 1 base, with 7 bases between. Germline values: CDR1 SGHNT, CDR2 YENEEA. The CDR3 consists of 14 residues. Variable domain in full (rest from reference TRBV11-3 and TRBJ2-5): EAGVVQSPRYKIIEKKQPVAFWCNPISGHNTLYWYLQNLGQGPELLIRYENEEAVDDSQLPKDRFSAERLKGVDSTLKIQPAELGDSAVYLCASSLGGTQETQYFGPGTRLLVL.